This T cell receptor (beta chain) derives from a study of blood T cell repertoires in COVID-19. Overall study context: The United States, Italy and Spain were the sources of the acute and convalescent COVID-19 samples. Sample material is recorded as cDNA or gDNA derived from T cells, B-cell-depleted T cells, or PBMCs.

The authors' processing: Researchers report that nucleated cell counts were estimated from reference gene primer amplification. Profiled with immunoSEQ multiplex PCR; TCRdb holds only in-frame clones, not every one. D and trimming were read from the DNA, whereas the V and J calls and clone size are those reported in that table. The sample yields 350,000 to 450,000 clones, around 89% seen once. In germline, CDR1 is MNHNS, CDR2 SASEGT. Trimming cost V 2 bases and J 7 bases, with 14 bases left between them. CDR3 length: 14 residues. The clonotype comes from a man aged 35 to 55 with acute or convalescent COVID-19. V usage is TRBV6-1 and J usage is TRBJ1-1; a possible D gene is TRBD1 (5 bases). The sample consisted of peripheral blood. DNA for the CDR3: TGTGCCAGCAGTGAAATAATATCGGGGGATGAAGCTTTCTTT. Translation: CASSEIISGDEAFF.